These 12 T cell receptor beta chains came from one sample sequenced in a study of blood T cell repertoires in COVID-19. Sequenced by immunoSEQ multiplex PCR; TCRdb stores in-frame clones only, minus some. This table holds 200,000 to 300,000 clones, approximately 86% found once. The sequenced sample was peripheral blood. The origin of the receptors is a human donor in a cohort sampled during active COVID-19.

The chain recombines TRBV5-1 with TRBJ2-7; 8 bases are a match to TRBD1. CDR3 size: 14 residues. Germline CDR1 reads SGHRS; CDR2 reads YFSETQ. J was trimmed by 5 bases and V by 0 bases; bases with no gene match: 4. The DNA of the CDR3 is TGCGCCAGCAGCTTGGTTCAGGGGGCGGACGAGCAGTACTTC. Translated: CASSLVQGADEQYF.

V gene TRBV30 combines with J gene TRBJ2-7; D is unresolved. There are 12 residues in the CDR3. V dropped 1 base and J dropped 6 bases, with 10 bases sitting between them. Germline V lookup: CDR1 GTSNPN, CDR2 SVGIG (reference sequence). The CDR3 region is CAWSASSVEQYF. The CDR3 coding sequence is TGTGCCTGGAGTGCTTCTTCAGTCGAGCAGTACTTC.

This sequence joins TRBV6-4 and TRBJ2-7; a weak D match, TRBD2 (6 bases). The CDR3 spans 14 residues. CDR1 and CDR2 from the germline V gene are MRHNA and SNTAGT. Deletions cut 10 bases from V and 0 bases from J, with 16 bases between. The CDR3 sequence: CATSLGTCSYEQYF. The CDR3 DNA reads as TGTGCCACCTCCCTCGGGACTTGCTCCTACGAGCAGTACTTC.

The V call is TRBV13, the J call TRBJ2-7; 10 bases fit TRBD2. Looked up from germline, CDR1 is PRHDT and CDR2 is FYEKMQ (reference sequence). The CDR3 covers 15 residues. Germline trimming cut 0 bases from V and 3 bases from J; bases unmatched to any gene: 2. The CDR3 DNA reads TGTGCCAGCAGCTTAGGGCTAGCGGGGGACTACGAGCAGTACTTC. Encoded protein: CASSLGLAGDYEQYF.

This chain joins TRBV7-2 and TRBJ2-7; 7 positions agree with TRBD2. Looked up from germline, CDR1 is SGHTA and CDR2 is FQGNSA. CDR3 length: 13 amino acids. After removal of 5 bases from V and 6 bases from J, the junction contained 7 bases not matched to a gene. CDR3 sequence: CASSPRTSFEQYF. Written as DNA, the CDR3 is TGTGCCAGCAGCCCCCGGACTAGTTTCGAGCAGTACTTC.

This rearrangement joins TRBV4-3 to TRBJ1-2; perhaps TRBD1 as D (5 bases). The CDR3 runs to 15 residues. The germline V gene encodes CDR1 LGHNA and CDR2 YSLEER. The ends were cut back, 5 bases at V and 0 bases at J, with 13 bases in the middle. For the CDR3, the DNA is TGCGCCAGCAGCTATGCAGGGTTCTCTAACTATGGCTACACCTTC. Translated: CASSYAGFSNYGYTF.

The chain employs TRBV5-4 and TRBJ2-7; 10 positions match TRBD2. The CDR3 is 16 amino acids. Losses at the gene ends were 1 base for V and 2 bases for J; bases not matched to a gene: 6. From germline, CDR1 is SGHNT and CDR2 YYREEE (reference sequence). CDR3 region: CASSLPRTSGTYEQYF. CDR3 nucleotide sequence: TGTGCCAGCAGCTTGCCCCGGACTAGCGGTACCTACGAGCAGTACTTC.

The chain carries TRBV5-6 and TRBJ1-1; maybe TRBD1 (6 bases). Germline loops: CDR1 SGHDT, CDR2 YYEEEE. The CDR3 extends over 12 amino acids. Trimming stripped 2 bases from V and 10 bases from J, with 12 bases between. CDR3 sequence reads: CASSFQGLVAFF. The CDR3 coding sequence is TGTGCCAGCAGCTTTCAGGGGTTAGTAGCTTTCTTT.

This clone has a single count. The rearrangement joins TRBV5-6 to TRBJ2-7; no firm D call. Germline V gene sequence: CDR1 SGHDT, CDR2 YYEEEE. V was cut by 0 bases and J by 3 bases, with 4 bases left in between. This CDR3 has 12 amino acids. As DNA, the CDR3 is TGTGCCAGCAGCTTGGCCGTCTACGAGCAGTACTTC. It yields the protein CASSLAVYEQYF. Together with reference TRBV5-6 and TRBJ2-7, the CDR3 gives the full variable domain: DAGVTQSPTHLIKTRGQQVTLRCSPKSGHDTVSWYQQALGQGPQFIFQYYEEEERQRGNFPDRFSGHQFPNYSSELNVNALLLGDSALYLCASSLAVYEQYFGPGTRLTVT.

The rearrangement uses TRBV7-9 and TRBJ2-7, with D possibly matching TRBD1 (5 bases). The V gene lost 3 bases and the J gene lost 3 bases, with 24 bases spanning the gap. Germline CDR1 SEHNR, CDR2 FQNEAQ (reference sequence). The length of the CDR3 is 18 residues. The DNA of the CDR3 is TGTGCCAGCAGCTTCACTTCTCAGGGTGCCATTAAAAGCTACGAGCAGTACTTC. Its protein product is CASSFTSQGAIKSYEQYF.

The chain employs TRBV4-3 and TRBJ1-1; 7 bases fit TRBD1. From germline, CDR1 is LGHNA and CDR2 YSLEER. Germline trimming cut 0 bases from V and 0 bases from J; bases unmatched to any gene: 4. CDR3 length: 16 amino acids. The CDR3 DNA reads as TGCGCCAGCAGCCAAGATTTGGGACAGATGAACACTGAAGCTTTCTTT. It encodes CASSQDLGQMNTEAFF.

The chain couples TRBV30 to TRBJ1-5; D remains unclear. This CDR3 spans 13 amino acids. V was shortened by 2 bases and J by 1 base, with 6 bases between the two germline ends. The germline V gene encodes CDR1 GTSNPN and CDR2 SVGIG (reference sequence). CDR3 residues: CAWSQRSNQPQHF. In DNA form, the CDR3 reads TGTGCCTGGAGTCAGAGGAGCAATCAGCCCCAGCATTTT.